The 6 T cell receptor beta chains listed next were all sequenced from one sample in a study of Ad26.COV2.S vaccination and SARS-CoV-2 variants. The treatment: some 20 received Ad26.COV2.S at low or high dose, single or two shots; roughly 5 received placebo; per-sample allocation not given. Day 63 following the first vaccine or placebo injection was when the samples were taken. Sequencing used immunoSEQ multiplex PCR; TCRdb keeps in-frame clones, though not all of them. The data show hundreds of thousands of clones, around 89% seen once. The sample was peripheral blood, taken in a trial of Ad26.COV2.S vaccine versus placebo. These receptors were obtained from a person aged 18-65 years who received the Ad26.COV2.S COVID-19 vaccine or a placebo.

Only one count was recorded for this clone. This sequence joins TRBV29-1 and TRBJ2-5, with no clear D. The CDR3 consists of 12 residues. Germline lookup yields CDR1 SQVTM and CDR2 ANQGSEA. Trimming took off 5 bases at V and 3 bases at J, with 10 bases between the two ends. The CDR3 DNA is TGCAGCGTTAAGGTTTTAGAAGAGACCCAGTACTTC. It is translated as CSVKVLEETQYF. Full variable domain (rest looked up from reference TRBV29-1 and TRBJ2-5): SAVISQKPSRDICQRGTSLTIQCQVDSQVTMMFWYRQQPGQSLTLIATANQGSEATYESGFVIDKFPISRPNLTFSTLTVSNMSPEDSSIYLCSVKVLEETQYFGPGTRLLVL.

J is TRBJ2-2 and V is TRBV15; the match to TRBD2 covers 10 bases. There are 14 residues in the CDR3. The trim removed 5 bases at V and 6 bases at J, leaving 3 bases unmatched. Germline-derived CDR1 and CDR2 are LNHNV and YYDKDF (reference sequence). The CDR3 DNA sequence: TGTGCCACCAGCGTAAGCGGGGGGGCCGGGGAGCTGTTTTTT. This gives the protein CATSVSGGAGELFF.

The chain joins TRBV7-2 to TRBJ2-2; 8 nucleotides line up with TRBD2. Germline V gene sequence: CDR1 SGHTA, CDR2 FQGNSA. CDR3 length: 16 amino acids. J lost 3 bases, V lost 1 base, and 4 bases had no gene match. CDR3 in amino acids: CASSLVGGLDTGELFF. CDR3 in DNA: TGTGCCAGCAGCTTAGTTGGGGGACTAGACACCGGGGAGCTGTTTTTT. Full variable domain (remainder filled in from reference TRBV7-2 and TRBJ2-2): GAGVSQSPSNKVTEKGKDVELRCDPISGHTALYWYRQSLGQGLEFLIYFQGNSAPDKSGLPSDRFSAERTGGSVSTLTIQRTQQEDSAVYLCASSLVGGLDTGELFFGEGSRLTVL.

The V call is TRBV7-2, the J call TRBJ2-7, with 7 bases matching TRBD2. Germline lookup yields CDR1 SGHTA and CDR2 FQGNSA. The V segment lost 5 bases and the J segment 6 bases; nucleotides outside the gene matches: 10. The CDR3 spans 14 residues. In DNA form, the CDR3 reads TGTGCCAGCAGCCAACGCGGGGGTACGGGCGAGCAGTACTTC. Protein sequence: CASSQRGGTGEQYF.

The CDR3 DNA is TGTGCCAGCAGTTTTGCAGCGAACACTGAAGCTTTCTTT. Translated: CASSFAANTEAFF. The rearrangement joins TRBV6-2 or TRBV6-3 to TRBJ1-1; D remains ambiguous. The CDR3 sequence is 13 residues long. Germline values: CDR1 MNHEY, CDR2 SVGEGT. Trimming removed 4 bases at V and 1 base at J, with 7 bases between.

The gene calls are TRBV2 and TRBJ1-1; possible D gene TRBD1, 6 bases. CDR3 size: 16 residues. Germline lookup yields CDR1 SNHLY and CDR2 FYNNEI. V dropped 4 bases and J dropped 4 bases, with 19 bases sitting between them. The CDR3 sequence: CASSATGPLLGTEAFF. The CDR3 bases are TGTGCCAGCAGTGCCACAGGGCCTCTTTTGGGCACTGAAGCTTTCTTT. Full variable domain (missing parts from reference TRBV2 and TRBJ1-1): EPEVTQTPSHQVTQMGQEVILRCVPISNHLYFYWYRQILGQKVEFLVSFYNNEISEKSEIFDDQFSVERPDGSNFTLKIRSTKLEDSAMYFCASSATGPLLGTEAFFGQGTRLTVV.